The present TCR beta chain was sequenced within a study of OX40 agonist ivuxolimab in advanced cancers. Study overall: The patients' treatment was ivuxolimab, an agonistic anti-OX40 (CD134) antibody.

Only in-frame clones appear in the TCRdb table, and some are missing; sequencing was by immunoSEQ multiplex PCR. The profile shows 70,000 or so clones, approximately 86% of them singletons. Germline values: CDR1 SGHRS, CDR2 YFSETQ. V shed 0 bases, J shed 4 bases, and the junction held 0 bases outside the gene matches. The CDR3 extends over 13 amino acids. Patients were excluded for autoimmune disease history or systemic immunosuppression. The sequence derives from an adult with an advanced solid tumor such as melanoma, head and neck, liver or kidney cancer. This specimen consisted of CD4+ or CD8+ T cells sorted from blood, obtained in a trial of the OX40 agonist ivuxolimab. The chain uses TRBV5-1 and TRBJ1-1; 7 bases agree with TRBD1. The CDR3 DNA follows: TGCGCCAGCAGCTTGGACAGGGGCACTGAAGCTTTCTTT. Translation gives CASSLDRGTEAFF.